This T cell receptor beta chain was sequenced for a study of blood T cell repertoires in COVID-19. On the study more broadly: From T cells, B-cell-depleted T cells, or PBMCs came the material, which was cDNA or gDNA.

Germline trimming cut 2 bases from V and 2 bases from J; bases unmatched to any gene: 4. The germline V gene has CDR1 MDHEN and CDR2 SYDVKM. There are 15 residues in the CDR3. Original processing notes: From reference gene primer amplification, estimates of nucleated cell counts were derived. Only in-frame clones appear in the TCRdb table, and some are missing; sequencing was by immunoSEQ multiplex PCR. That table furnishes V, J and clone size, whereas the DNA furnished D and trimming. The table lists 35,000 to 50,000 clones, around 82% of them singletons, with more than 4% in the top ten. The sequence derives from a woman aged 70 to 79 with acute or convalescent COVID-19. The chain joins TRBV28 to TRBJ2-3, with TRBD2 matching over 7 bases. The source material was peripheral blood. The CDR3 nucleotides read TGTGCCAGCAGTTTACGAGGGAGGGACACAGATACGCAGTATTTT. Its translation: CASSLRGRDTDTQYF.